This entry lists 26 T cell receptor beta chains sequenced from one sample in a study of CD8+CD57+ T cells in acquired aplastic anemia. Genomic DNA acted as the template from which TCR beta VDJ combination and CDR3 sequence profiling were carried out. TCRdb re-derived calls from the reads in MiXCR, one entry per CDR3 protein. This sample yields 150,000 to 200,000 distinct CDR3 sequences, of which under 70% are seen a single time; about 43% belongs to the top ten. Sequencing was carried out using sorted CD4+, CD8+, or CD8+CD57+ T cells (not recorded which) from PBMCs. All receptors derive from a human donor with severe aplastic anemia or a healthy control (not recorded which).

The chain joins TRBV7-9 to TRBJ2-7; D remains ambiguous. CDR1 is SEHNR, CDR2 FQNEAQ, per germline (reference sequence). This CDR3 contains 14 residues. The germline V and J ends were trimmed by 5 bases and 0 bases, with 11 bases remaining between them. CDR3 in DNA: TGTGCCAGCAGCCCGGAAGGCGTCTCCTACGAGCAGTACTTC. This codes for CASSPEGVSYEQYF.

The chain links TRBV6-1 to TRBJ2-5; the D is unclear. The DNA end is more similar to TRBJ2-7, so the J call may be wrong. This CDR3 is 15 amino acids long. CDR1 MNHNS and CDR2 SASEGT come from the germline V gene. In DNA, the CDR3 is TGTGCCAGCAGTCCGTGGGTGACGGACTCCTACGAGCAGTACTTC. Its protein product is CASSPWVTDSYEQYF.

The chain combines TRBV7-9 with TRBJ1-1, with D possibly being TRBD1 (6 bases). Looked up from germline, CDR1 is SEHNR and CDR2 is FQNEAQ (reference sequence). This CDR3 region has 13 residues. V lost 1 base to trimming and J lost 8 bases, with 11 bases between them. The DNA of the CDR3 is TGTGCCAGCAGCTTAGAGACGGGGGCCGAAGCTTTCTTT. This encodes CASSLETGAEAFF.

This chain links TRBV7-2 with TRBJ2-1; 7 nucleotides line up with TRBD1. CDR1 SGHTA and CDR2 FQGNSA come from the germline V gene. V trimming: 1 base; J trimming: 6 bases; junction bases outside the gene matches: 6. CDR3 length: 15 residues. The CDR3 loop is CASSLGWDRPNEQFF. In DNA, the CDR3 is TGTGCCAGCAGCTTAGGCTGGGACAGACCCAATGAGCAGTTCTTC. Supplemented by reference TRBV7-2 and TRBJ2-1, the full variable domain reads GAGVSQSPSNKVTEKGKDVELRCDPISGHTALYWYRQSLGQGLEFLIYFQGNSAPDKSGLPSDRFSAERTGGSVSTLTIQRTQQEDSAVYLCASSLGWDRPNEQFFGPGTRLTVL.

The chain carries TRBV9 and TRBJ2-5; D not resolved. The CDR3 covers 13 residues. Germline lookup yields CDR1 SGDLS and CDR2 YYNGEE. With 0 bases removed from V and 5 bases from J, the gap between germline ends came to 8 bases. CDR3 in amino acids: CASSVVGRETQYF. The CDR3 DNA sequence: TGTGCCAGCAGCGTAGTTGGCAGGGAGACCCAGTACTTC.

This chain joins TRBV10-2 and TRBJ1-1; maybe TRBD1 (5 bases). There are 17 residues in the CDR3. V was shortened by 5 bases and J by 0 bases, with 19 bases between the two germline ends. From germline, CDR1 is WSHSY and CDR2 SAAADI. CDR3 amino acids: CASSSGAGGLMNTEAFF. The DNA of the CDR3 is TGCGCCAGCAGTTCCGGGGCCGGCGGGTTAATGAACACTGAAGCTTTCTTT.

This clonotype was observed many times. This CDR3 is CASSLAWGVETYEQYF. Here the CDR3 DNA reads TGCGCCAGCAGCTTGGCCTGGGGAGTTGAGACCTACGAGCAGTACTTC. The V call is TRBV5-1, the J call TRBJ2-7, with D possibly TRBD2 on 5 matching bases. Trimming removed 0 bases from V and 2 bases from J, with 15 bases in between. Per the germline V gene, CDR1 is SGHRS and CDR2 is YFSETQ. The CDR3 is 16 amino acids.

The CDR3 here is CASKRPGKGNTIYF. CDR3 bases: TGTGCCAGCAAACGTCCAGGGAAAGGAAACACCATATATTTT. This chain uses TRBV7-2 with TRBJ1-3; possibly TRBD1 for D (5 bases). The CDR3 contains 14 residues. The V end was cut by 7 bases, the J end by 4 bases, with 14 bases between. CDR1 and CDR2 from the germline V gene are SGHTA and FQGNSA.

The V call is TRBV6-6, the J call TRBJ2-7; unclear D gene. V was clipped by 5 bases and J by 4 bases, with 6 bases between them. This CDR3 spans 11 amino acids. Germline CDR1 MNHNY, CDR2 SVGAGI (reference sequence). Written as DNA, the CDR3 is TGTGCCAGCAGTGATATATACGAGCAGTACTTC. It is translated as CASSDIYEQYF.

The rearrangement links TRBV20-1 to TRBJ1-1; no clear D. CDR3 length: 13 amino acids. V lost 3 bases, J lost 0 bases, and 8 bases lay in between. Germline V gives CDR1 DFQATT, CDR2 SNEGSKA (reference sequence). The chain's CDR3 is CSARADLNTEAFF. The CDR3 nucleotides read TGCAGTGCTAGGGCCGATCTGAACACTGAAGCTTTCTTT.

Worth noting for this clonotype: A junction boundary mismatches the germline segment, possibly from a read error. The chain links TRBV20-1 to TRBJ2-7, with 7 positions matching TRBD1. Germline V gives CDR1 DFQATT, CDR2 SNEGSKA (reference sequence). The CDR3 totals 16 residues. For the CDR3, the DNA is TGCGGTGCTAGAGATCGATTCCGGGACAGTTCCTACGAGCAGTACTTC. It translates to CGARDRFRDSSYEQYF.

This clonotype was detected many times. V usage is TRBV30 and J usage is TRBJ2-7; no firm D call. V was pared by 4 bases and J by 0 bases, with 7 bases between. Germline V CDR1 and CDR2: GTSNPN, SVGIG (reference sequence). This CDR3 has 12 residues. The CDR3 DNA reads TGTGCCTGGAAGGCCTCCTCCTACGAGCAGTACTTC. Translation gives CAWKASSYEQYF.

This chain links TRBV25-1 with TRBJ1-6; D gene ambiguous. CDR3 length: 17 residues. In germline, CDR1 is MGHDK, CDR2 SYGVNS. The V gene lost 3 bases and the J gene lost 4 bases, with 16 bases spanning the gap. The CDR3 is CASSDVELGIYNSPLHF. CDR3 in DNA: TGTGCCAGCAGTGACGTAGAGTTGGGGATATATAATTCACCCCTCCACTTT.

The rearrangement joins TRBV7-8 to TRBJ1-2; a possible D gene is TRBD1 (5 bases). Looked up from germline, CDR1 is SGHVS and CDR2 is FQNEAQ. CDR3 size: 13 residues. With 6 bases removed from V and 2 bases from J, the gap between germline ends came to 10 bases. Here the CDR3 DNA reads TGTGCCAGCAGTCCGGACAACAACTATGGCTACACCTTC. Its translation is CASSPDNNYGYTF. The entire variable domain, with the rest obtained from reference TRBV7-8 and TRBJ1-2, is as follows: GAGVSQSPRYKVAKRGQDVALRCDPISGHVSLFWYQQALGQGPEFLTYFQNEAQLDKSGLPSDRFFAERPEGSVSTLKIQRTQQEDSAVYLCASSPDNNYGYTFGSGTRLTVV.

Turning to this clonotype: The conserved final phenylalanine or tryptophan is absent from the CDR3, which likely points to a read error. The DNA is omitted, as the CDR3 cannot be located on it reliably, and the CDR3 follows TCRdb's listing. J is TRBJ1-3 and V is TRBV5-1. Germline CDR1 reads SGHRS; CDR2 reads YFSETQ. The CDR3 is 11 residues long, counting both termini. The CDR3 sequence: CASSLETGLYH.

The rearrangement uses TRBV6-1 and TRBJ2-5; maybe TRBD1 (5 bases). The CDR3 consists of 13 residues. Germline lookup yields CDR1 MNHNS and CDR2 SASEGT. V lost 5 bases to trimming and J lost 4 bases, with 11 bases between them. In DNA, the CDR3 is TGTGCCAGCAGTCTCAGGGAAGGAGAGACCCAGTACTTC. This codes for CASSLREGETQYF.

Points on this clonotype: The conserved phenylalanine or tryptophan is not found at the CDR3 terminus, so this likely reflects a read error. V gene TRBV28 combines with J gene TRBJ1-1; possibly TRBD1 for D (6 bases). The length of the CDR3 is 16 residues. With 3 bases removed from V and 4 bases from J, the gap between germline ends came to 18 bases. CDR1 is MDHEN, CDR2 SYDVKM, per germline. The CDR3 here is CASSFSLGGGPTEAFC. CDR3 DNA: TGTGCCAGCAGTTTCTCCCTAGGGGGGGGGCCCACTGAAGCTTTCTGT.

This clonotype was found many times. J is TRBJ2-3 and V is TRBV7-2, with 7 bases identical to TRBD2. V gave up 1 base and J gave up 3 bases; unmatched junction bases: 4. This CDR3 contains 15 residues. Per germline, CDR1 SGHTA and CDR2 FQGNSA. The CDR3 DNA is TGTGCCAGCAGCTTAGACGCCGGGGGGACAGATACGCAGTATTTT. Translating gives CASSLDAGGTDTQYF.

Remarks on this clonotype: This may be a read error: a much more frequent sequence differs by one nucleotide. The chain links TRBV18 to TRBJ2-7; 7 positions agree with TRBD1. The CDR3 runs 15 residues. Germline lookup yields CDR1 KGHSH and CDR2 LQKENI. The V gene end was trimmed by 0 bases and the J gene end by 0 bases; junction bases not matched to a gene: 2. CDR3 loop: CASSPPGQNSYEQYF. The CDR3 nucleotides read TGTGCCAGCTCACCACCGGGACAGAACTCCTACGAGCAGTACTTC.

This chain uses TRBV12-3 or TRBV12-4 with TRBJ2-7; 9 positions agree with TRBD1. The CDR3 is 18 amino acids. V shed 6 bases, J shed 4 bases, and the junction held 19 bases outside the gene matches. DNA of the CDR3: TGTGCCAGCAGAGGGGGACAGGGACACCTCCCTCCATTTTACGAGCAGTACTTC. Translated, it gives CASRGGQGHLPPFYEQYF.

As concerns this clonotype: One end of the junction is discordant with germline, which a read error may explain. This chain joins TRBV6-6 and TRBJ2-5, with D perhaps being TRBD1 or TRBD2 (7 bases each). The CDR3 loop spans 14 amino acids. The germline gives CDR1 MNHNY, CDR2 SVGAGI (reference sequence). CDR3: CAISRQGGQETQYF. CDR3 DNA sequence: TGTGCCATCAGTAGACAGGGAGGGCAAGAGACCCAGTACTTC.

The chain has TRBV18 and TRBJ2-6, with unresolved D. In germline, CDR1 is KGHSH, CDR2 LQKENI. The CDR3 runs 16 residues. With 4 bases removed from V and 0 bases from J, the gap between germline ends came to 10 bases. CDR3 nucleotides: TGTGCCAGCTCACTAGGACGGACCTCTGGGGCCAACGTCCTGACTTTC. Translated: CASSLGRTSGANVLTF.

The J gene is TRBJ2-3, the V gene TRBV7-3, with 7 bases that match TRBD2. Germline V gives CDR1 SGHTA, CDR2 FQGTGA. V was pared by 1 base and J by 3 bases, with 4 bases of the junction left unmatched. This CDR3 is 15 amino acids long. CDR3 sequence (DNA): TGTGCCAGCAGCTTAAGCCTAGCGGCTACAGATACGCAGTATTTT. Translating gives CASSLSLAATDTQYF.

This clonotype was picked up many times. V usage is TRBV7-8 and J usage is TRBJ2-1; D not certain. Looked up from germline, CDR1 is SGHVS and CDR2 is FQNEAQ. V lost 5 bases and J 6 bases, leaving 14 bases between the germline ends. There are 14 residues in the CDR3. The CDR3 nucleotides read TGTGCCAGCAGCCCTACTCGTCGCGGCAATGAGCAGTTCTTC. Amino acid sequence: CASSPTRRGNEQFF. Looking up the rest from reference TRBV7-8 and TRBJ2-1 gives the full variable domain: GAGVSQSPRYKVAKRGQDVALRCDPISGHVSLFWYQQALGQGPEFLTYFQNEAQLDKSGLPSDRFFAERPEGSVSTLKIQRTQQEDSAVYLCASSPTRRGNEQFFGPGTRLTVL.

The V call is TRBV24-1, the J call TRBJ2-5; 8 nucleotides align to TRBD1. CDR3 length: 14 amino acids. CDR1 and CDR2 (germline): KGHDR, SFDVKD. V was clipped by 6 bases and J by 5 bases; unmatched bases: 7. CDR3 sequence (DNA): TGTGCCACCAGTAATCAGGGGGCTGGGGAGACCCAGTACTTC. Protein product: CATSNQGAGETQYF.

This clonotype showed up many times. J is TRBJ2-5 and V is TRBV5-1, with 12 bases matching TRBD2. J was trimmed by 0 bases and V by 0 bases; bases with no gene match: 9. CDR1 SGHRS and CDR2 YFSETQ come from the germline V gene. The CDR3 runs to 19 residues. The CDR3 region is CASSLARLAGGIHQETQYF. CDR3 DNA: TGCGCCAGCAGCTTGGCCCGGCTAGCGGGGGGGATTCACCAAGAGACCCAGTACTTC.